This T cell receptor beta chain was found in a study of T-cell memory formation after mild COVID-19. About the research overall: TCR clusters were largely donor specific. Study-level findings and limits: Clones shrinking from day 15 to 85 showed even CD4/CD8 mixes; later expanders tilted CD4+. The study found contracting CD4+ clones mainly in CM and EM and contracting CD8+ clones in EMRA.

This clonotype was seen only a few times. Antigen: not known. TCRdb re-derived calls from the 5' RACE reads in MiXCR, one entry per CDR3 protein. The sample lists hundreds of thousands of distinct CDR3 sequences, approximately 15% occurring once. There are 13 residues in the CDR3. Trimming pared 1 base from V and 6 bases from J, leaving 8 bases between. The germline V gene has CDR1 SGHTA and CDR2 FQGNSA. The chain links TRBV7-2 to TRBJ2-3; D unresolved. The specimen was PBMCs or a T cell subset sorted from them (not recorded which). This clonotype was obtained from a man younger than 35 who had mild COVID-19 (a few samples of this study predate the infection). Cell type and time point are not known. The CDR3 sequence is CASSLDHSDTQYF. The CDR3 coding sequence is TGTGCCAGCAGCTTAGATCATTCTGATACGCAGTATTTT.